This T cell receptor beta chain was observed in a study of T-cell memory formation after mild COVID-19. Overall study context: Each donor largely had its own TCR clusters. Study-wide results and limits: Clones shrinking between day 15 and 85 showed a balanced CD4/CD8 split, and those that grew later tilted toward CD4+.

This clonotype was seen only a few times. Its target is unknown. The CDR3 is made up of 14 amino acids. Trimming took off 4 bases at V and 7 bases at J, with 15 bases between the two ends. Looked up from germline, CDR1 is SGDLS and CDR2 is YYNGEE. TCRdb ran MiXCR on the 5' RACE reads and lists one entry per CDR3 protein. The sample has some 350,000 distinct CDR3 sequences, around 13% seen once. The rearrangement joins TRBV9 to TRBJ1-5, with D tentatively TRBD1 (5 bases). The sequencing sample was made of PBMCs or a T cell subset sorted from them (not recorded which). The receptor was derived from a young man who had mild COVID-19 (a few samples of this study predate the infection). Cell type and time point are not known. The CDR3 DNA reads as TGTGCCAGCAGCTCCTCTTCGGGGGGGCAGCCCCAGCATTTT. Amino acids: CASSSSSGGQPQHF. The full variable domain, its missing parts supplied by reference TRBV9 and TRBJ1-5, is DSGVTQTPKHLITATGQRVTLRCSPRSGDLSVYWYQQSLDQGLQFLIQYYNGEERAKGNILERFSAQQFPDLHSELNLSSLELGDSALYFCASSSSSGGQPQHFGDGTRLSIL.